This T cell receptor (beta chain) originates from a study of T cell repertoires in cytomegalovirus infection. About the study: Carrying CMV and the relevant HLA type showed in public TCR beta signatures. Study-wide results and limits: Cumulative public TCR beta family frequency identified carriers of CMV plus the relevant HLA. HLA-C-restricted CMV clonotypes gave the most frequent clonotype in two of eight donors.

TCRdb reprocessed the reads via MiXCR and lists one record per CDR3 protein. The sample carries 150,000 or so distinct CDR3 sequences, about 6.5% recorded once. This CDR3 is built from 17 residues. CDR1 and CDR2 from the germline V gene are SGHRS and YFSETQ. V dropped 0 bases and J dropped 3 bases, with 16 bases sitting between them. This clonotype turned up a few times. Its antigen is unknown. This clonotype was obtained from a human donor in good health (CMV status not recorded). Some clones in this sample may be carry-over from other donors' samples. The genes are TRBV5-1 and TRBJ2-1, with D unresolved. Input material: PBMCs. The CDR3 loop reads CASSLGVTVPIYNEQFF. The CDR3 nucleotides are TGCGCCAGCAGCTTGGGCGTAACAGTGCCTATCTACAATGAGCAGTTCTTC.